This is a list of T cell receptor beta chains from one sample in a study of blood T cells in healthy people across ages. A single record per CDR3 protein comes from TCRdb applying MiXCR to the 5' RACE reads. This table holds approximately 900,000 distinct CDR3 sequences, about 29% found once. These data were also reused for a study on T cells of mothers and their children.

Sequencing was performed on blood. These receptors all stem from a woman aged 40 to 50 in good health. CDR3s include the opening cysteine and the closing phenylalanine or tryptophan. The D gene is left open where the match is weak. Expanded clones are given a class, and other clones once, few, many or no size at all.

TRBD1	-	TRBV24-1	TRBJ2-3	TGTGCCACCAGGGTCCCGGACAGGGGTAATACGCAGTATTTT	CATRVPDRGNTQYF
-	once	TRBV28	TRBJ1-1	TGTGCCAGCAGCCTACCCATCCAGGGTCGAGCTTTCTTT	CASSLPIQGRAFF
-	-	TRBV28	TRBJ2-1	TGTGCCAGCAGGGGTTGGGACAATAATGAGCAGTTCTTC	CASRGWDNNEQFF
TRBD1	-	TRBV29-1	TRBJ2-3	TGCAGCGTTGAAGATCTTCTGGGACAGGGTACAGATATGCAGTATTTT	CSVEDLLGQGTDMQYF
-	many	TRBV6-5	TRBJ2-7	TGTGCCAGCAGTTACCGGGGTTTCCACGAGCAGTACTTC	CASSYRGFHEQYF
TRBD2	-	TRBV4-1	TRBJ2-3	TGCGCCAGCAGCCCAAGAGCGGGGGGGCTGCGGGATACGCAGTATTTT	CASSPRAGGLRDTQYF
TRBD1	-	TRBV11-2	TRBJ1-5	TGTGCCAGCAGCTTAGGGGACAGTTATCAGCCCCAGCATTTT	CASSLGDSYQPQHF
-	few	TRBV5-1	TRBJ2-7	TGCGCCAGCAGCTTGGGTTCCCCCTCCTACGAGCAGTACTTC	CASSLGSPSYEQYF
-	-	TRBV5-1	TRBJ1-1	TGCGCCAGCAGCTTGTCTCAGGTCGCCACTGAAGCTTTCTTT	CASSLSQVATEAFF
TRBD2	-	TRBV3-1	TRBJ2-1	TGTGCCAGCAGCCAAGACGAGGCTGCGGGGGTAGCATTGGACAATGAGCAGTTCTTC	CASSQDEAAGVALDNEQFF
-	many	TRBV7-2	TRBJ2-7	TGTGCCAGCAGCTTAGGGACGGTGGCCTACGAGCAGTACTTC	CASSLGTVAYEQYF
TRBD1	few	TRBV7-2	TRBJ2-1	TGTGCCAGCGGGACAGAACCTTTGGATGAGCAGTTCTTC	CASGTEPLDEQFF
TRBD2	-	TRBV18	TRBJ2-2	TGTGCCAGCTCACGTCCGGGACTAGCGGGTAACACCGGGGAGCTGTTTTTT	CASSRPGLAGNTGELFF
-	many	TRBV20-1	TRBJ2-7	TGCAGTGCAGATCAGGGAAACCCCAACGAGCAGTACTTC	CSADQGNPNEQYF
TRBD2	many	TRBV5-1	TRBJ2-1	TGCGCCAGCAGCCCGGGAAGCGGGGGGTCCTACAATGAGCAGTTCTTC	CASSPGSGGSYNEQFF
-	-	TRBV28	TRBJ2-7	TGTGCCAGCAGCAACTTTAGGGGCGAGCAGTACTTC	CASSNFRGEQYF
-	-	TRBV14	TRBJ2-1	TGTGCCAGCAGCCTAGGGCTACGTGAGTTCTTC	CASSLGLREFF
TRBD1	few	TRBV2	TRBJ1-5	TGTGCCAGCAGTCCTCCGGGACAGGGACTATATAGCAATCAGCCCCAGCATTTT	CASSPPGQGLYSNQPQHF
-	many	TRBV24-1	TRBJ2-3	TGTGCCACCTCCTCTCGCGAGGCGGCAGATACGCAGTATTTT	CATSSREAADTQYF
TRBD1	-	TRBV4-2	TRBJ2-7	TGTGCCGGCAGCCAACCAGACAGGGGCTCCTACGAGCAGTACTTC	CAGSQPDRGSYEQYF
-	-	TRBV29-1	TRBJ2-5	TGCAGCGTTGAAGTGGGAGAGACCCAGTACTTC	CSVEVGETQYF
TRBD1	few	TRBV2	TRBJ2-1	TGTGCCAGCAGACTAACCGGGACAGCTGACAATGAGCAGTTCTTC	CASRLTGTADNEQFF
-	-	TRBV12-3/TRBV12-4	TRBJ2-7	TGTGCCAGCACACCGGCGGGGATCTCCTACAATGAGCAGTACTTC	CASTPAGISYNEQYF
-	-	TRBV5-1	TRBJ1-1	TGCGCCAGCAGCTCTTGGACAGATAACACTGAGGCTTTCTTT	CASSSWTDNTEAFF
-	-	TRBV20-1	TRBJ1-1	TGCAGTGCTAGGTCGCAGGCCGAGGCTTTCTTT	CSARSQAEAFF
TRBD1	-	TRBV6-5	TRBJ1-2	TGTGCCAGCAGCCCTACCCGCGGACAGGGATATGGCTACACCTTC	CASSPTRGQGYGYTF